The 21 T cell receptor beta chains below all came from one sample that was sequenced in a study of shared clonotypes between healthy human individuals. This table comes from immunoSEQ multiplex PCR, and its TCRdb copy is limited to in-frame clones, with some not included. The table has about 700,000 clones, approximately 79% seen once; the top ten hold around 1.6%. Sequencing was carried out using memory CD4+ T cells sorted from blood. Stated subset: CD45RA-negative fraction. These receptors were taken from a woman aged 30 to 39 in good health.

DNA for the CDR3: TGTGCCAGCAGCACCGACGGGAACACTGAAGCTTTCTTT. This sequence encodes CASSTDGNTEAFF. The chain uses TRBV7-9 and TRBJ1-1; no reliable D call. In germline, CDR1 is SEHNR, CDR2 FQNEAQ (reference sequence). The V and J ends lost 5 bases and 1 base respectively, with 8 bases between them. The CDR3 length is 13 residues.

This chain joins TRBV6-5 and TRBJ1-1; TRBD1 might be the D (5 bases). Looked up from germline, CDR1 is MNHEY and CDR2 is SVGAGI. This CDR3 is built from 14 residues. V lost 4 bases to trimming and J lost 0 bases, with 9 bases between them. CDR3 bases: TGTGCCAGCAGTTCTAAGGGGATGAACACTGAAGCTTTCTTT. It specifies CASSSKGMNTEAFF.

The chain employs TRBV29-1 and TRBJ2-3; 9 positions match TRBD2. V dropped 3 bases and J dropped 7; count of bases not matched to a gene: 8. Germline lookup yields CDR1 SQVTM and CDR2 ANQGSEA. The CDR3 length is 14 residues. CDR3: CSVDGLAGINTQYF. CDR3 coding DNA: TGCAGCGTTGATGGCCTAGCGGGAATAAATACGCAGTATTTT.

V gene TRBV27 combines with J gene TRBJ1-2, with D hard to call. Germline V CDR1 and CDR2: MNHEY, SMNVEV (reference sequence). This CDR3 spans 13 amino acids. V gave up 3 bases and J gave up 6 bases, with 11 bases separating them. The CDR3 region has the DNA TGTGCCAGCAGTTTCTCGGGTGGGAATGGCTACACCTTC. Its translation is CASSFSGGNGYTF.

This chain connects TRBV6-6 to TRBJ2-5; a possible D gene is TRBD2 (6 bases). CDR1 and CDR2 from the germline V gene are MNHNY and SVGAGI (reference sequence). With 8 bases removed from V and 5 bases from J, the gap between germline ends came to 9 bases. This CDR3 comprises 11 residues. The CDR3 region is CASARGETQYF. The DNA of the CDR3 is TGTGCCAGCGCGCGGGGCGAGACCCAGTACTTC.

The V call is TRBV5-6, the J call TRBJ2-6; D is unclear. The CDR3 totals 15 residues. Germline V lookup: CDR1 SGHDT, CDR2 YYEEEE. The V and J ends lost 0 bases and 1 base respectively, with 5 bases between them. This CDR3 is CASSLEGSGANVLTF. CDR3 DNA: TGTGCCAGCAGCTTGGAGGGATCTGGGGCCAACGTCCTGACTTTC.

This rearrangement joins TRBV2 to TRBJ2-1; 11 positions match TRBD2. CDR1 is SNHLY and CDR2 is FYNNEI in the germline V gene. The CDR3 contains 15 residues. Losses at the gene ends were 2 bases for V and 7 bases for J; bases not matched to a gene: 4. Here the CDR3 reads CASSELTSGNNEQFF. The CDR3 nucleotides read TGTGCCAGCAGTGAATTGACTAGCGGGAATAATGAGCAGTTCTTC.

J is TRBJ2-2 and V is TRBV19; no clear D gene. Germline lookup yields CDR1 LNHDA and CDR2 SQIVND (reference sequence). The V gene lost 11 bases and the J gene lost 6 bases, with 13 bases spanning the gap. This CDR3 is 12 amino acids long. For the CDR3, the DNA is TGTGCCTGTTACTCTGGCGCCGGGGAGCTGTTTTTT. The encoded protein is CACYSGAGELFF. Full variable domain (outside the CDR3, taken from reference TRBV19 and TRBJ2-2): DGGITQSPKYLFRKEGQNVTLSCEQNLNHDAMYWYRQDPGQGLRLIYYSQIVNDFQKGDIAEGYSVSREKKESFPLTVTSAQKNPTAFYLCACYSGAGELFFGEGSRLTVL.

With respect to this clone: Since a far larger clone is one base different, this is likely a read error. J is TRBJ2-4 and V is TRBV30; 9 bases are shared with TRBD2. The CDR3 is made up of 13 amino acids. Trimming removed 5 bases from V and 9 bases from J; junction bases left unmatched: 8. Germline CDR1 is GTSNPN and CDR2 is SVGIG (reference sequence). CDR3 DNA sequence: TGTGCCTGGTCCGGGACTAGCAATGGCATTCAGTACTTC. Protein sequence: CAWSGTSNGIQYF.

This rearrangement joins TRBV5-1 to TRBJ1-1; tentative D call: TRBD1 (5 bases). Germline V lookup: CDR1 SGHRS, CDR2 YFSETQ. V was cut by 5 bases and J by 5 bases, with 16 bases left in between. The CDR3 has 14 amino acids. Here the CDR3 reads CASRWGGAGTEAFF. The CDR3 region has the DNA TGCGCCAGCAGATGGGGAGGGGCGGGGACTGAAGCTTTCTTT. The variable domain in full, completed from reference TRBV5-1 and TRBJ1-1, reads KAGVTQTPRYLIKTRGQQVTLSCSPISGHRSVSWYQQTPGQGLQFLFEYFSETQRNKGNFPGRFSGRQFSNSRSEMNVSTLELGDSALYLCASRWGGAGTEAFFGQGTRLTVV.

This clone was counted once. The chain joins TRBV28 to TRBJ1-1; D remains ambiguous. The V end was cut by 5 bases, the J end by 6 bases, with 13 bases between. This CDR3 has 13 residues. The germline V gene has CDR1 MDHEN and CDR2 SYDVKM. The CDR3 DNA sequence: TGTGCCAGCAGTATCTACTCGCCGCCTGAAGCTTTCTTT. Translating gives CASSIYSPPEAFF.

The chain combines TRBV6-1 with TRBJ1-5; D is ambiguous. The V and J ends lost 2 bases and 4 bases respectively, with 9 bases between them. CDR1 is MNHNS, CDR2 SASEGT, per germline. The CDR3 loop spans 14 amino acids. The DNA of the CDR3 is TGTGCCAGCAGTGAATTTTCTGGGAATCAGCCCCAGCATTTT. Amino acid sequence: CASSEFSGNQPQHF.

The rearrangement links TRBV11-2 to TRBJ2-1; 9 bases agree with TRBD2. This CDR3 is 17 amino acids long. CDR1 and CDR2 (germline): SGHAT, FQNNGV. The V gene end was trimmed by 4 bases and the J gene end by 4 bases; junction bases not matched to a gene: 11. This CDR3 reads CASSSPTSGRRYNEQFF. The CDR3 DNA sequence: TGTGCCAGCAGCTCTCCAACTAGCGGGCGGAGGTACAATGAGCAGTTCTTC.

The chain employs TRBV11-2 and TRBJ2-3; possibly TRBD1 or TRBD2 for D (5 bases each). V lost 0 bases and J 5 bases, leaving 12 bases between the germline ends. The CDR3 extends over 15 amino acids. Germline-derived CDR1 and CDR2 are SGHAT and FQNNGV. The chain's CDR3 is CASSLDWDQGDTQYF. The CDR3 nucleotides are TGTGCCAGCAGCTTAGATTGGGACCAGGGAGATACGCAGTATTTT.

The chain couples TRBV4-2 to TRBJ2-1; the match to TRBD2 covers 8 bases. CDR3 size: 17 residues. V lost 1 base, J lost 1 base, and 6 bases stayed unmatched. Looked up from germline, CDR1 is LGHNA and CDR2 is YNFKEQ. CDR3 residues: CASSQGPGGESYNEQFF. CDR3 coding DNA: TGTGCCAGCAGCCAAGGTCCGGGAGGGGAGTCCTACAATGAGCAGTTCTTC.

The chain uses TRBV5-6 and TRBJ1-5; D remains ambiguous. Germline V gene data show CDR1 as SGHDT and CDR2 as YYEEEE. CDR3 size: 17 residues. Trimming left V 1 base short and J 0 bases short, with 14 bases between. The DNA of the CDR3 is TGTGCCAGCAGCTTGTATATGTCATCAGATAGCAATCAGCCCCAGCATTTT. It specifies CASSLYMSSDSNQPQHF.

The chain is built from TRBV15 and TRBJ2-1, with 13 bases matching TRBD2. Germline V CDR1 and CDR2: LNHNV, YYDKDF (reference sequence). CDR3 length: 17 residues. V was clipped by 5 bases and J by 7 bases; unmatched bases: 11. CDR3 region: CATSSWGGTSGKNEQFF. CDR3 bases: TGTGCCACCAGCTCCTGGGGTGGGACTAGCGGGAAAAATGAGCAGTTCTTC.

This clone was seen more than once but under ten times. This sequence joins TRBV5-1 and TRBJ2-1; no definite D call. V dropped 4 bases and J dropped 8 bases, with 10 bases sitting between them. Germline values: CDR1 SGHRS, CDR2 YFSETQ. The CDR3 is 12 residues long. CDR3 bases: TGCGCCAGCAGCCAGGACGTTGATGAGCAGTTCTTC. Translating it yields CASSQDVDEQFF.

The count of this clone is one. V usage is TRBV28 and J usage is TRBJ1-3; TRBD1 is a possible D gene (6 bases). V lost 7 bases to trimming and J lost 3 bases, with 19 bases between them. This CDR3 has 16 residues. The germline gives CDR1 MDHEN, CDR2 SYDVKM. In nucleotides, the CDR3 is TGTGCCAGCATGGTATCGGGGGGCCTAGTTGGAAACACCATATATTTT. Amino acid sequence: CASMVSGGLVGNTIYF.

The V call is TRBV11-2, the J call TRBJ2-2; D might be TRBD2 (5 bases). V lost 5 bases to trimming and J lost 2 bases, with 9 bases between them. Germline V CDR1 and CDR2: SGHAT, FQNNGV. CDR3 length: 14 residues. CDR3 coding DNA: TGTGCCAGCAGCCGCGACTACAACACCGGGGAGCTGTTTTTT. Translation: CASSRDYNTGELFF.

This clone was seen a few times. The same CDR3 arises from other DNA sequences in this sample as well. The rearrangement links TRBV5-1 to TRBJ2-3; no clear D gene. The CDR3 is 15 amino acids. Per the germline V gene, CDR1 is SGHRS and CDR2 is YFSETQ. V was shortened by 0 bases and J by 0 bases, with 8 bases between the two germline ends. CDR3 sequence (DNA): TGCGCCAGCAGCTTGGTAGTGGGTAGCACAGATACGCAGTATTTT. This encodes CASSLVVGSTDTQYF.